Listed here are 24 T cell receptor beta chains from one sample, sequenced in a study of neurological immune-mediated disorders. Via MiXCR, TCRdb re-called the 5' RACE reads, giving one row per CDR3 protein. Here the sample spans 15,000 to 20,000 distinct CDR3 sequences, about 10% being singletons. Sequencing was done on a sample of CD8+ T cells from blood. The source is a woman aged 45-60 years in good health.

This clonotype was counted at least ten times. The chain is built from TRBV12-3 or TRBV12-4 and TRBJ2-1; 8 nucleotides line up with TRBD2. The CDR3 has 15 amino acids. V was clipped by 1 base and J by 6 bases; unmatched bases: 5. The CDR3 bases are TGTGCCAGCAGTTTAGTGGCTAGCGGGCTCAATGAGCAGTTCTTC. It translates to CASSLVASGLNEQFF.

This clonotype was detected ten times or more. The chain recombines TRBV20-1 with TRBJ2-1, with D tentatively TRBD1 or TRBD2 (7 bases each). Per germline, CDR1 DFQATT and CDR2 SNEGSKA (reference sequence). The CDR3 sequence is 13 residues long. V shed 6 bases and J shed 6 bases, with 15 bases lying between them. The CDR3 DNA reads TGCAGTGCCCAGGGGGGGGTGGTCAATGAGCAGTTCTTC. As protein: CSAQGGVVNEQFF.

In this sample, this clonotype turned up many times. This chain links TRBV15 with TRBJ2-5, with D uncertain. From germline, CDR1 is LNHNV and CDR2 YYDKDF (reference sequence). The V and J ends lost 5 bases and 0 bases respectively, with 1 base between them. The CDR3 covers 11 residues. In DNA form, the CDR3 reads TGTGCCACCAGCTACCAAGAGACCCAGTACTTC. Its protein product is CATSYQETQYF.

This clonotype was seen many times. The chain combines TRBV15 with TRBJ2-5; 7 positions match TRBD2. J was trimmed by 4 bases and V by 8 bases; bases with no gene match: 10. The length of the CDR3 is 14 residues. Per germline, CDR1 LNHNV and CDR2 YYDKDF (reference sequence). The CDR3 reads CATGSGRGLETQYF. The CDR3 bases are TGTGCCACCGGATCAGGGAGGGGTCTAGAGACCCAGTACTTC.

This clonotype was picked up many times. This chain links TRBV20-1 with TRBJ2-4, with TRBD2 identical over 8 bases. The trim removed 0 bases at V and 8 bases at J, leaving 15 bases unmatched. Per the germline V gene, CDR1 is DFQATT and CDR2 is SNEGSKA (reference sequence). CDR3 length: 17 residues. DNA for the CDR3: TGCAGTGCTAGAGATCAAGTCATAGCGGGAAAAGGGGACATTCAGTACTTC. It yields the protein CSARDQVIAGKGDIQYF.

J is TRBJ2-3 and V is TRBV20-1; the match to TRBD2 covers 8 bases. The CDR3 extends over 14 amino acids. The J segment lost 1 base and the V segment lost 0 bases, leaving 0 bases of the junction unmatched. Germline lookup yields CDR1 DFQATT and CDR2 SNEGSKA (reference sequence). The CDR3 nucleotides are TGCAGTGCTAGAGATAGCGGGGGCACAGATACGCAGTATTTT. This encodes CSARDSGGTDTQYF.

This clonotype was seen ten or more times. The rearrangement uses TRBV28 and TRBJ2-1, with 12 bases lining up with TRBD1. The CDR3 runs 18 residues. V gave up 7 bases and J gave up 3 bases; unmatched junction bases: 13. CDR1 MDHEN and CDR2 SYDVKM come from the germline V gene. The CDR3 here is CASTVPGQGANYYNEQFF. For the CDR3, the DNA is TGTGCCAGCACCGTCCCGGGACAGGGGGCAAATTACTACAATGAGCAGTTCTTC.

The chain uses TRBV20-1 and TRBJ2-2; no clear D. The CDR3 spans 14 residues. The V gene's germline CDR1 is DFQATT and CDR2 SNEGSKA (reference sequence). Trimming took off 2 bases at V and 2 bases at J, with 9 bases between the two ends. The CDR3 protein is CSARPTGNTGELFF. CDR3 DNA: TGCAGTGCTAGACCCACCGGTAACACCGGGGAGCTGTTTTTT.

This clonotype appeared many times. This rearrangement joins TRBV5-1 to TRBJ2-7; D possibly corresponds to TRBD2 (5 bases). V lost 1 base and J lost 2, with 10 bases in between. The CDR3 extends over 14 amino acids. Germline loops: CDR1 SGHRS, CDR2 YFSETQ. The CDR3 coding sequence is TGCGCCAGCAGCTTGACGGGGAGAACCTACGAGCAGTACTTC. Its protein is CASSLTGRTYEQYF.

This clonotype was observed at least ten times. The rearrangement links TRBV20-1 to TRBJ1-6; 7 bases align to TRBD1. The CDR3 is 17 residues long. V lost 0 bases and J lost 3; bases outside the gene matches: 8. CDR1 and CDR2 (germline): DFQATT, SNEGSKA (reference sequence). CDR3 coding DNA: TGCAGTGCTAGAGATTTCCTCTCAGGGGGCTATAATTCACCCCTCCACTTT. Protein sequence: CSARDFLSGGYNSPLHF.

At least ten counts were recorded for this clonotype. V is TRBV9 and J is TRBJ2-1, with D hard to call. Between the trimmed V and J ends, which lost 3 bases and 8 bases, there was a span of 3 bases. Germline-derived CDR1 and CDR2 are SGDLS and YYNGEE. This CDR3 has 10 amino acids. The CDR3 reads CASSGDEQFF. The CDR3 DNA reads as TGTGCCAGCAGCGGGGATGAGCAGTTCTTC.

The table lists this clonotype with many counts. This chain joins TRBV20-1 and TRBJ1-2; TRBD1 aligns across 10 bases. With V trimmed by 6 bases and J by 5 bases, 9 bases remained unmatched. Germline-derived CDR1 and CDR2 are DFQATT and SNEGSKA (reference sequence). The CDR3 spans 14 residues. CDR3 in DNA: TGCAGTGCCGCGGGACAGGGGCGGGGGTATGGCTACACCTTC. It encodes CSAAGQGRGYGYTF.

There are many counts of this clonotype. V is TRBV15 and J is TRBJ2-3; D remains unclear. Trimming removed 1 base at V and 3 bases at J, with 8 bases between. Germline assignment: CDR1 LNHNV and CDR2 YYDKDF (reference sequence). The CDR3 totals 14 residues. Written as DNA, the CDR3 is TGTGCCACCAGCAGAGGCAGTGGAACAGATACGCAGTATTTT. Protein sequence: CATSRGSGTDTQYF.

This clonotype was seen ten or more times. The rearrangement uses TRBV6-5 and TRBJ2-3; D is ambiguous. Germline V lookup: CDR1 MNHEY, CDR2 SVGAGI. This CDR3 has 14 residues. Trimming took off 6 bases at V and 2 bases at J, with 12 bases between the two ends. As DNA, the CDR3 is TGTGCCAGCAGCTTAAGCGCCTACACAGATACGCAGTATTTT. It is translated as CASSLSAYTDTQYF.

In this sample, this clonotype turned up many times. CDR3 in amino acids: CASSLNVVGNQPQHF. The DNA of the CDR3 is TGTGCCAGCAGCTTAAATGTCGTCGGAAATCAGCCCCAGCATTTT. The J gene is TRBJ1-5, the V gene TRBV7-2; D is unresolved. From germline, CDR1 is SGHTA and CDR2 FQGNSA. The CDR3 runs 15 residues. V lost 2 bases and J lost 4, with 12 bases in between.

This clonotype was detected ten times or more. The rearrangement joins TRBV28 to TRBJ1-1; 7 positions match TRBD1. The CDR3 runs to 11 residues. Germline assignment: CDR1 MDHEN and CDR2 SYDVKM. After removal of 6 bases from V and 11 bases from J, the junction contained 6 bases not matched to a gene. CDR3 region: CASSLGGQAFF. DNA for the CDR3: TGTGCCAGCAGCTTAGGGGGACAGGCTTTCTTT.

Ten or more counts support this clonotype. The J gene is TRBJ2-7, the V gene TRBV29-1; D is unresolved. There are 11 residues in the CDR3. The V gene's germline CDR1 is SQVTM and CDR2 ANQGSEA. The V gene lost 7 bases and the J gene lost 3 bases, with 10 bases spanning the gap. CDR3 DNA: TGCAGCGGAGGTATGGACTACGAGCAGTACTTC. Translating gives CSGGMDYEQYF.

This clonotype was recorded at least ten times. This rearrangement joins TRBV7-6 to TRBJ2-7, with unresolved D. From germline, CDR1 is SGHVS and CDR2 FNYEAQ. The CDR3 sequence is 13 residues long. Trimming took off 2 bases at V and 6 bases at J, with 11 bases between the two ends. The CDR3 spells CASSLTERGEQYF. CDR3 nucleotide sequence: TGTGCCAGCAGCTTAACGGAGCGAGGCGAGCAGTACTTC.

Many counts were recorded for this clonotype. The chain combines TRBV28 with TRBJ2-7; the match to TRBD1 covers 9 bases. After removal of 3 bases from V and 6 bases from J, the junction contained 6 bases not matched to a gene. The CDR3 runs 14 residues. Germline CDR1 MDHEN, CDR2 SYDVKM. CDR3 DNA sequence: TGTGCCAGCAGTTTCGGGGGGACAGGGCGCGAGCAGTACTTC. Translated, it gives CASSFGGTGREQYF.

This clonotype has at least ten counts. The chain carries TRBV29-1 and TRBJ2-1, with 7 bases lining up with TRBD2. This CDR3 is 13 amino acids long. Per the germline V gene, CDR1 is SQVTM and CDR2 is ANQGSEA. The V and J ends lost 3 bases and 8 bases, in that order; junction bases with no gene match: 7. Here the CDR3 reads CSVDTGLVDEQFF. The CDR3 bases are TGCAGCGTTGATACAGGACTAGTGGATGAGCAGTTCTTC.

There are many counts of this clonotype. The J gene is TRBJ1-2, the V gene TRBV5-1; maybe TRBD1 (5 bases). The CDR3 length is 14 residues. V lost 5 bases and J 7 bases, leaving 18 bases between the germline ends. Germline CDR1 and CDR2: SGHRS and YFSETQ. The CDR3 DNA reads as TGCGCCAGCAGTCCGGGACCCAGTACCGCTGGCTACACCTTC. This gives the protein CASSPGPSTAGYTF.

This clonotype was seen many times. The V call is TRBV28, the J call TRBJ2-2; D unclear. The CDR3 is made up of 13 amino acids. Trimming took 8 bases from V and 7 from J, leaving 14 bases between them. CDR1 and CDR2 (germline): MDHEN, SYDVKM. The DNA for the CDR3 is TGTGCCAGCCTCGGGCGGCCGAACGGGGAGCTGTTTTTT. Its protein product is CASLGRPNGELFF.

This clonotype was found many times. The chain joins TRBV5-1 to TRBJ2-7; perhaps TRBD2 as D (5 bases). The CDR3 spans 13 residues. Germline V gene lookup returns CDR1 SGHRS and CDR2 YFSETQ. Trimming left V 4 bases short and J 6 bases short, with 14 bases between. In DNA form, the CDR3 reads TGCGCCAGCAGCCCGACAACGGCGGGCGAGCAGTACTTC. Translated: CASSPTTAGEQYF.

In this sample, this clonotype turned up many times. This chain links TRBV19 with TRBJ2-1; D uncertain. The CDR3 runs 16 residues. Germline V lookup: CDR1 LNHDA, CDR2 SQIVND (reference sequence). The V gene lost 7 bases and the J gene lost 7 bases, with 23 bases spanning the gap. The CDR3 DNA is TGTGCCAGTAATTATGGGGAATCCCCTACTCTTAATGAGCAGTTCTTC. It yields the protein CASNYGESPTLNEQFF.